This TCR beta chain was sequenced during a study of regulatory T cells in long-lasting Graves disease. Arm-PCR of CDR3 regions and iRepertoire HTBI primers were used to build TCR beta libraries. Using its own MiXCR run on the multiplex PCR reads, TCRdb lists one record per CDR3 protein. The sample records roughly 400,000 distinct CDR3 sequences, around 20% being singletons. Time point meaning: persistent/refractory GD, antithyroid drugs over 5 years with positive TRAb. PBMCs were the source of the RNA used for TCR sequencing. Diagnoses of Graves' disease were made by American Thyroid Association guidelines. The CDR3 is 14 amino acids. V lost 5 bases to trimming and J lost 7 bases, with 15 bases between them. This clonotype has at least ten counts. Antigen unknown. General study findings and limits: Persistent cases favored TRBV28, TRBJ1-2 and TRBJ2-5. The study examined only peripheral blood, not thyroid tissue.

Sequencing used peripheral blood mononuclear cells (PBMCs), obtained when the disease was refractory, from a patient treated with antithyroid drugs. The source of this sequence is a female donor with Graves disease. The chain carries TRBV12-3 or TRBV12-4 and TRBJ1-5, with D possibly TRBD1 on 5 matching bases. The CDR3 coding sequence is TGTGCCAGCAGTCCCCTCGGGGGGAAACAGCCCCAGCATTTT. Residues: CASSPLGGKQPQHF.